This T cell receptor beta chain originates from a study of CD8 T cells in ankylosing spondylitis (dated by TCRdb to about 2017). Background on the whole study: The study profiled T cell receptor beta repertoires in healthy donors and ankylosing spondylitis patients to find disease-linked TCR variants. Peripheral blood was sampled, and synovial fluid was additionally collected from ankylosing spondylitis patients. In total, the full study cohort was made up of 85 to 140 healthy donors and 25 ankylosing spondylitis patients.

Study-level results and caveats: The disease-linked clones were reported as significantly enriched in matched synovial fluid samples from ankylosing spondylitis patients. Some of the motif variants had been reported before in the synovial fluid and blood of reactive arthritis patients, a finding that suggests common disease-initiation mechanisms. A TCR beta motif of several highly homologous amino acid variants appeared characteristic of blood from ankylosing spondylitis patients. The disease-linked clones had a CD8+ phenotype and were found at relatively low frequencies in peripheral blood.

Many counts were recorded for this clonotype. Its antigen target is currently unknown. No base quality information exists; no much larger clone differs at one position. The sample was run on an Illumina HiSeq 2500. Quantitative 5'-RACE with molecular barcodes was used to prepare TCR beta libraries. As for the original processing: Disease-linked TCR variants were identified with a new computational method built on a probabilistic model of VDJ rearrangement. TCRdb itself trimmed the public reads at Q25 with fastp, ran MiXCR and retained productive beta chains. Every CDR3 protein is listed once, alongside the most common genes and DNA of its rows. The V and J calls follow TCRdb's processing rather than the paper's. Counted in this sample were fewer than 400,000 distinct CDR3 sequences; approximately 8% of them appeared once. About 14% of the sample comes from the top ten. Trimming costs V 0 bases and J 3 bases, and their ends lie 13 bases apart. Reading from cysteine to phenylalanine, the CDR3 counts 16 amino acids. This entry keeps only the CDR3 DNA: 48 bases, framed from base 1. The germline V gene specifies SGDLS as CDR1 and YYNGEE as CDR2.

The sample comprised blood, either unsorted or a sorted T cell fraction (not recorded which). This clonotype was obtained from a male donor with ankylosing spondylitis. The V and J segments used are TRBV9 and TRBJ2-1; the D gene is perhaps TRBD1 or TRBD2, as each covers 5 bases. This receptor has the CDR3 CASSVEGSGFYNEQFF. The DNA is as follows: TGTGCCAGCAGCGTAGAGGGGAGCGGTTTCTACAATGAGCAGTTCTTC.